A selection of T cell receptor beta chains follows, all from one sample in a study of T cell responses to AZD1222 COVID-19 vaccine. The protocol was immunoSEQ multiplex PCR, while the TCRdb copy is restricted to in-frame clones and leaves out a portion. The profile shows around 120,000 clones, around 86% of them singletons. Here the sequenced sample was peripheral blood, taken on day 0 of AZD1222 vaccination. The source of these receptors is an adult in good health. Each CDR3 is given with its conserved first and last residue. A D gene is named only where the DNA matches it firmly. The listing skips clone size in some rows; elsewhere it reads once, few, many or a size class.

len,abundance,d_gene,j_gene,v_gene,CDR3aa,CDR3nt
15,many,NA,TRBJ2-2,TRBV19,CASLLDHANTGELFF,TGTGCCAGCCTCCTGGATCATGCAAACACCGGGGAGCTGTTTTTT
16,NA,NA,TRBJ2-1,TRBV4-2,CASSQDSAGLYNEQFF,TGTGCCAGCAGCCAAGACTCAGCGGGCCTTTACAATGAGCAGTTCTTC
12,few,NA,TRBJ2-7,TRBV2,CASRLSWYEQYF,TGTGCCAGCAGGCTATCATGGTACGAGCAGTACTTC
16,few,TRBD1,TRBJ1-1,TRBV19,CASSNSGTGGITEAFF,TGTGCCAGTAGTAATTCCGGGACAGGGGGCATCACTGAAGCTTTCTTT
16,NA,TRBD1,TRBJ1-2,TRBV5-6,CASSLVSQGAIQGYTF,TGTGCCAGCAGCCTTGTAAGTCAGGGGGCGATTCAAGGCTACACCTTC
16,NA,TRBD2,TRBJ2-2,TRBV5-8,CASIQGSGGNTGELFF,TGTGCCAGCATCCAAGGCAGCGGGGGGAACACCGGGGAGCTGTTTTTT
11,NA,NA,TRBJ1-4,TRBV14,CASSPIEKLFF,TGTGCCAGCAGCCCGATAGAAAAACTGTTTTTT
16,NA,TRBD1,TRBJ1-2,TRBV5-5,CASSLGVFGTGERYTF,TGTGCCAGCAGCTTGGGTGTTTTTGGGACAGGGGAGCGCTACACCTTC
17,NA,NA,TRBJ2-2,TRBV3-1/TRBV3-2,CASSHFRDLYITGELFF,TGTGCCAGCAGCCACTTCAGGGACCTTTACATCACCGGGGAGCTGTTTTTT
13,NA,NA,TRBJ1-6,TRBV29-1,CSGRVGYNSPLHF,TGCAGCGGCAGGGTGGGTTATAATTCACCCCTCCACTTT
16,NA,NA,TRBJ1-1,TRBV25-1,CASSEYFGPGNTEAFF,TGTGCCAGCAGTGAATATTTTGGCCCCGGAAACACTGAAGCTTTCTTT
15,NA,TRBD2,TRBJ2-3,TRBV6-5,CASTPGLALTDTQYF,TGTGCCAGCACCCCGGGACTAGCGCTGACAGATACGCAGTATTTT
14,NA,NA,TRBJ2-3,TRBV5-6,CASSLDSSTDTQYF,TGTGCCAGCAGCTTGGACAGCTCCACAGATACGCAGTATTTT
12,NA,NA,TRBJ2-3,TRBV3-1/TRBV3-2,CASSRRADTQYF,TGTGCCAGCAGCCGAAGGGCAGATACGCAGTATTTT
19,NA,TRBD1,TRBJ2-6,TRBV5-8,CASSLQQGAIFTGANVLTF,TGTGCCAGCAGCTTGCAACAGGGGGCTATTTTCACTGGGGCCAACGTCCTGACTTTC
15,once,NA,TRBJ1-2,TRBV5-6,CASSFWEVPSYGYTF,TGTGCCAGCAGCTTCTGGGAGGTGCCTAGCTATGGCTACACCTTC
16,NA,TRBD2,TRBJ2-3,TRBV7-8,CASSLARGDSTDTQYF,TGTGCCAGCAGCTTAGCGCGGGGGGACAGCACAGATACGCAGTATTTT
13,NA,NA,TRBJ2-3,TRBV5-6,CATRGIYTDTQYF,TGTGCCACCCGGGGGATTTACACAGATACGCAGTATTTT
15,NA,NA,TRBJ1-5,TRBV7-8,CASSLRWGGNQPQHF,TGTGCCAGCAGCCTCCGTTGGGGGGGCAATCAGCCCCAGCATTTT
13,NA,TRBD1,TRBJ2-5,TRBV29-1,CSVDSDRAKTQYF,TGCAGCGTTGATTCTGACAGGGCGAAGACCCAGTACTTC
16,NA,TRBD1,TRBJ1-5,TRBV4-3,CASSQALTGERQPQHF,TGCGCCAGCAGCCAAGCATTGACAGGGGAGCGTCAGCCCCAGCATTTT
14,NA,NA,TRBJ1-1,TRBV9,CASSVLGSNTEAFF,TGTGCCAGCAGCGTACTTGGGTCGAACACTGAAGCTTTCTTT
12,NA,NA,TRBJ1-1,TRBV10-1,CASSVGDSEAFF,TGCGCCAGCAGTGTTGGGGATTCTGAAGCTTTCTTT
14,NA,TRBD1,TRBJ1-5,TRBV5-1,CASSSGQGGQPQHF,TGCGCCAGCAGCTCGGGACAGGGGGGTCAGCCCCAGCATTTT
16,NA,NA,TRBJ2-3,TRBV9,CASSVGSFTSTDTQYF,TGTGCCAGCAGCGTAGGAAGTTTTACTAGCACAGATACGCAGTATTTT
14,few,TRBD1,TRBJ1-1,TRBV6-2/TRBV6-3,CASSYTTGVTEAFF,TGTGCCAGCAGTTACACGACAGGGGTTACTGAAGCTTTCTTT
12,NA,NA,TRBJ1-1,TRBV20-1,CSASSMNTEAFF,TGCAGTGCTAGTTCGATGAACACTGAAGCTTTCTTT